These T cell receptor beta chains were read from a single sample in a study of blood T cell repertoires in COVID-19. Produced via immunoSEQ multiplex PCR; TCRdb's table is partial and in-frame only. The repertoire consists of 450,000 or so clones, with about 90% occurring once and the leading ten covering 0.55% to 0.75%. The sample was PBMCs or T cells enriched from blood (not recorded which). The receptors originated from a man aged 18 to 35 who had recovered from COVID-19. CDR3s include the opening cysteine and the closing phenylalanine or tryptophan. The D gene is left open where the match is weak. Size tells how often a clone was seen (once, few, many) or the class of an expanded clone, and some rows leave it out.

TRBJ1-1	TRBV2	.	TRBD1	TGTGCCAGCAGTGAATCAGGGGGTACTGAAGCTTTCTTT	CASSESGGTEAFF
TRBJ1-1	TRBV18	.	TRBD1	TGTGCCAGCTCACTGGGACAGGGAGGCACTGAAGCTTTCTTT	CASSLGQGGTEAFF
TRBJ1-2	TRBV27	.	TRBD1	TGTGCCAGCAGTACAACGACAGGGCCCTATGGCTACACCTTC	CASSTTTGPYGYTF
TRBJ1-5	TRBV27	.	.	TGTGCCAGCAGTTTATCGGGACAAAGTCTTAATCAGCCCCAGCATTTT	CASSLSGQSLNQPQHF
TRBJ1-1	TRBV3-1/TRBV3-2	.	.	TGTGCCAGCAGCCAAGAAGAGGAGACTGAAGCTTTCTTT	CASSQEEETEAFF
TRBJ1-3	TRBV9	.	.	TGTGCCAGCAGCGTAGGAGGTGGAGGTGGAAACACCATATATTTT	CASSVGGGGGNTIYF
TRBJ1-1	TRBV2	.	TRBD1	TGTGCCAGCGGGAGTGCACAGGGGGGGGCTGAAGCTTTCTTT	CASGSAQGGAEAFF
TRBJ2-7	TRBV5-1	.	.	TGCGCCAGCAGCTTCTCTAGCGCCTCCTACGAGCAGTACTTC	CASSFSSASYEQYF
TRBJ1-1	TRBV6-5	.	.	TGTGCCAGCACCGCGGACATGAACACTGAAGCTTTCTTT	CASTADMNTEAFF
TRBJ2-1	TRBV27	.	.	TGTGCCAGCAGAATGGGGCCCCCCGCCTACAATGAGCAGTTCTTC	CASRMGPPAYNEQFF
TRBJ2-3	TRBV27	.	TRBD2	TGTGCCAGCGCCTTGAGCGCCCCGGGACTAGCGGGCGATACGCAGTATTTT	CASALSAPGLAGDTQYF
TRBJ1-1	TRBV28	.	TRBD1	TGTGCCAGCAGTTTATTGGGCGACAGGGGAACTGAAGCTTTCTTT	CASSLLGDRGTEAFF
TRBJ1-2	TRBV6-1	.	.	TGTGCCAGCAGTGAAGGCCCGTCGAGCATCTATGGCTACACCTTC	CASSEGPSSIYGYTF
TRBJ1-2	TRBV18	.	.	TGTGCCAGCTCACCACCCTTATTCAGCGGTCTTGGCTACACCTTC	CASSPPLFSGLGYTF
TRBJ2-7	TRBV27	.	TRBD1	TGTGCCAGCGGACACGCGGAGACAGGGGGCGCCATTCTAAGGGGCGAGCAGTACTTC	CASGHAETGGAILRGEQYF
TRBJ2-2	TRBV6-4	many	.	TGTGCCAGCAGTCCTAGTCCAGGGACCGGGGAGCTGTTTTTT	CASSPSPGTGELFF
TRBJ2-7	TRBV9	.	.	TGTGCCAGCAGCGTAAGCCCCGAAATCCACGAGCAGTACTTC	CASSVSPEIHEQYF
TRBJ2-2	TRBV4-2	.	TRBD1	TGTGCCAGCCACAGGGGAATGAGTACCGGGGAGCTGTTTTTT	CASHRGMSTGELFF
TRBJ2-7	TRBV7-2	.	.	TGTGCCAGCAGCTTACCTAGTCCGGAGCAGTACTTC	CASSLPSPEQYF
TRBJ2-5	TRBV15	.	.	TGTGCCACCAGCAGAGATCTGGAGGAGACCCAGTACTTC	CATSRDLEETQYF
TRBJ1-5	TRBV6-5	.	.	TGTGCCAGCAGTCCTGAGGGTTATAGCAATCAGCCCCAGCATTTT	CASSPEGYSNQPQHF
TRBJ1-3	TRBV10-3	.	.	TGTGCCATCAGTGTTCAAAACACCATATATTTT	CAISVQNTIYF
TRBJ1-5	TRBV11-3	.	TRBD1	TGTGCCAGCAGCGATCGACAGGGGGGTCGGCGCAATCAGCCCCAGCATTTT	CASSDRQGGRRNQPQHF
TRBJ2-5	TRBV7-6	.	.	TGTGCCAGCAGCTTAAGTCCCGGGGAGACAGAGACCCAGTACTTC	CASSLSPGETETQYF
TRBJ1-3	TRBV14	once	TRBD1	TGTGCCAGCAGCCAACTCCTACAGGGGGATAGTGGAAACACCATATATTTT	CASSQLLQGDSGNTIYF
TRBJ1-3	TRBV3-1/TRBV3-2	.	TRBD1	TGTGCCAGCAGCCCTGCCCCGGACAGGGGGTTCCGGGGCAGCACCATATATTTT	CASSPAPDRGFRGSTIYF
TRBJ2-7	TRBV2	.	TRBD2	TGTGCCAGCGGGCTAGCGGGGGAGACTTATTACGAGCAGTACTTC	CASGLAGETYYEQYF
TRBJ2-7	TRBV2	.	.	TGTGCCAGCAATGGGGGCGACCACTACGCGAGGATCTACGAGCAGTACTTC	CASNGGDHYARIYEQYF
TRBJ1-2	TRBV5-4	.	.	TGTGCCAGCAGCTTGGGGACCCAGGGTGGAGGCTACACCTTC	CASSLGTQGGGYTF
TRBJ2-3	TRBV10-2	.	.	TGCGCCAGCTTTTTGGGCCGTCCCATCTATACGCAGTATTTT	CASFLGRPIYTQYF
TRBJ2-3	TRBV7-2	.	TRBD2	TGTGCCAGCAGCTTAGTGGCTTCGGGAGGATCAGATACGCAGTATTTT	CASSLVASGGSDTQYF
TRBJ1-3	TRBV7-9	.	.	TGTGCCAGCAGCTCCAGGGACATCTCTGGAAACACCATATATTTT	CASSSRDISGNTIYF
TRBJ2-1	TRBV5-4	.	TRBD1	TGTGCCAGCAGCCCCGGGACAGGCAGGGTAGCTGATGAGCAGTTCTTC	CASSPGTGRVADEQFF
TRBJ2-7	TRBV24-1	.	.	TGTGCCACCGACGATGGGGGGGCCGAGCAGTACTTC	CATDDGGAEQYF
TRBJ1-6	TRBV30	.	.	TGTGCCTGGAGGCACCCCCAAGGGGACATTTCGCCGAGCTCCTATAATTCACCCCTCCACTTT	CAWRHPQGDISPSSYNSPLHF
TRBJ1-2	TRBV6-1	.	.	TGTGCCAGCAGTGTTATGAGGCTTACCGGAGCTGGACAGCTCTATGGCTACACCTTC	CASSVMRLTGAGQLYGYTF
TRBJ2-2	TRBV9	.	TRBD2	TGTGCCAGCAGCGTAGAGCCTGCGGGAGGGCTAGGTACCGGGGAGCTGTTTTTT	CASSVEPAGGLGTGELFF
TRBJ2-1	TRBV6-5	.	TRBD1	TGTGCCAGCAGTTACTCGGACAGGGACTACAATGAGCAGTTCTTC	CASSYSDRDYNEQFF
TRBJ1-5	TRBV5-1	.	.	TGCGCCAGCAGCTTGGATGGGGGCGCCAATCAGCCCCAGCATTTT	CASSLDGGANQPQHF
TRBJ1-2	TRBV24-1	.	TRBD1	TGTGCCACCAGTGCGCCCACACAGGGGGCGGTCTATGGCTACACCTTC	CATSAPTQGAVYGYTF
TRBJ2-3	TRBV5-4	.	TRBD2	TGTGCCAGCAGTCCGGGACTAGCGGGTTCCACTAGCACAGATACGCAGTATTTT	CASSPGLAGSTSTDTQYF
TRBJ1-1	TRBV28	.	.	TGTGCCAGCAGTCCGTCACAAGGAGCATACACTGAAGCTTTCTTT	CASSPSQGAYTEAFF
TRBJ1-1	TRBV18	.	TRBD1	TGTGCCAGCTCACCAGACAGGGGAAAAGAAGCTTTCTTT	CASSPDRGKEAFF
TRBJ2-1	TRBV27	.	TRBD1	TGTGCCAGCAGCCACGACAGGGGGGGTTACAATGAGCAGTTCTTC	CASSHDRGGYNEQFF
TRBJ1-1	TRBV27	.	.	TGTGCCAGCAGTTTAAGGGGGAACACTGAAGCTTTCTTT	CASSLRGNTEAFF
TRBJ2-2	TRBV10-1	.	.	TGCGCCAGCAGTGAGTCGTCCAGCGGACTCACCGGGGAGCTGTTTTTT	CASSESSSGLTGELFF
TRBJ1-1	TRBV7-2	.	.	TGTGCCAGCAGCATTCCGGGGGGCGGCACTGAAGCTTTCTTT	CASSIPGGGTEAFF
TRBJ1-2	TRBV7-8	.	.	TGTGCCAGCAGCAGTGGACAGAAAAACTATGGCTACACCTTC	CASSSGQKNYGYTF
TRBJ1-3	TRBV10-2	few	.	TGCGCCAGCAGTGCAAGGGGCAAGGCTGGAAACACCATATATTTT	CASSARGKAGNTIYF
TRBJ2-1	TRBV9	.	.	TGTGCCAGCAGCGCTGGAACTGAGCGGGAGCAGTTCTTC	CASSAGTEREQFF
TRBJ1-5	TRBV4-1	.	.	TGCGCCAGCAGCCAAGACTTTTTCCGGGACTTTAGTGGGAATCAGCCCCAGCATTTT	CASSQDFFRDFSGNQPQHF
TRBJ1-3	TRBV19	once	.	TGTGCCAGTGGGCGGGGGGCTGGAAACACCATATATTTT	CASGRGAGNTIYF
TRBJ1-2	TRBV5-6	.	.	TGTGCCAGCAGCTCCAGGTTTAACTATGGCTACACCTTC	CASSSRFNYGYTF